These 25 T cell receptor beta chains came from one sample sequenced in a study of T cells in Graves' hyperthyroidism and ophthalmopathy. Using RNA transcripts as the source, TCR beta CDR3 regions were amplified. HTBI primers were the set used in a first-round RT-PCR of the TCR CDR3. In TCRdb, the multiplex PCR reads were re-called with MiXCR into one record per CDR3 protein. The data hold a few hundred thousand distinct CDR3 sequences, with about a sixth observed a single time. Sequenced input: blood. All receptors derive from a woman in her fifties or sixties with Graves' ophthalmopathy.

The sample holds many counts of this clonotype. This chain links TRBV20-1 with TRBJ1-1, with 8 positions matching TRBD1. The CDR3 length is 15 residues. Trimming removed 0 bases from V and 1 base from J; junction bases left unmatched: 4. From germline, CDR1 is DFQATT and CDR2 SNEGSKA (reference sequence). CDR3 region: CSARELGQGNTEAFF. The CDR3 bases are TGCAGTGCTAGAGAGCTCGGACAGGGGAACACTGAAGCTTTCTTT.

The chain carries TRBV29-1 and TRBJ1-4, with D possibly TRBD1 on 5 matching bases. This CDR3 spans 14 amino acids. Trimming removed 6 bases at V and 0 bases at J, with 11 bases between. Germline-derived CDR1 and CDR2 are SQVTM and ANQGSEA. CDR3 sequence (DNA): TGCAGCGTCTCGACAGCTTCAACTAATGAAAAACTGTTTTTT. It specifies CSVSTASTNEKLFF.

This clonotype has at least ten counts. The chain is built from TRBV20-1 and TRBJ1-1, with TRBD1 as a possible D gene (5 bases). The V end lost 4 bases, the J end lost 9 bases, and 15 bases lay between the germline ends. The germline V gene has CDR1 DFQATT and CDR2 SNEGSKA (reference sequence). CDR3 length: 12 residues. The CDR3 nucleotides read TGCAGTGCTATCGACCGGGGCGGGAAAGCTTTCTTT. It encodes CSAIDRGGKAFF.

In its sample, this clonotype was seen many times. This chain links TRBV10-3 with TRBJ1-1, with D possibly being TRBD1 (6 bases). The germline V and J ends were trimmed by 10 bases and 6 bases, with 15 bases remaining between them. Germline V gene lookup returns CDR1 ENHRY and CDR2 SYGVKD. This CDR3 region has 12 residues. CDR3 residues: CATQGYSSEAFF. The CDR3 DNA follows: TGTGCCACACAGGGCTACTCATCTGAAGCTTTCTTT.

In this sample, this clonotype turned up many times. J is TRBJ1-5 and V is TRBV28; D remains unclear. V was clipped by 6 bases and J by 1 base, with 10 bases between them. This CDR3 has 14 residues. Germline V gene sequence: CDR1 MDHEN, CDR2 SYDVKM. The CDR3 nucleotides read TGTGCCAGCAGGCACGATCCGAGCAATCAGCCCCAGCATTTT. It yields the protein CASRHDPSNQPQHF. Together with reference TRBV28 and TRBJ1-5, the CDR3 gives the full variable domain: DVKVTQSSRYLVKRTGEKVFLECVQDMDHENMFWYRQDPGLGLRLIYFSYDVKMKEKGDIPEGYSVSREKKERFSLILESASTNQTSMYLCASRHDPSNQPQHFGDGTRLSIL.

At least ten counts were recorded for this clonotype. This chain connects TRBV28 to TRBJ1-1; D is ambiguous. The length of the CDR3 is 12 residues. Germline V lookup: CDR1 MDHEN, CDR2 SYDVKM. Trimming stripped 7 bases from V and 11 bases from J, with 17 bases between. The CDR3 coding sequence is TGTGCCAGCATCTCTTTAGTCTCGGGGGCTTTCTTT. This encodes CASISLVSGAFF.

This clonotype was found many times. CDR3 sequence reads: CASSFGGQETQYF. The CDR3 nucleotides read TGTGCCAGCAGCTTTGGGGGCCAAGAGACCCAGTACTTC. The chain has TRBV11-2 and TRBJ2-5; D assignment may be TRBD1 or TRBD2 (5 bases each). The CDR3 consists of 13 residues. Germline lookup yields CDR1 SGHAT and CDR2 FQNNGV. The V gene lost 3 bases and the J gene lost 1 base, with 6 bases spanning the gap. The whole variable domain, filled in from reference TRBV11-2 and TRBJ2-5, reads EAGVAQSPRYKIIEKRQSVAFWCNPISGHATLYWYQQILGQGPKLLIQFQNNGVVDDSQLPKDRFSAERLKGVDSTLKIQPAKLEDSAVYLCASSFGGQETQYFGPGTRLLVL.

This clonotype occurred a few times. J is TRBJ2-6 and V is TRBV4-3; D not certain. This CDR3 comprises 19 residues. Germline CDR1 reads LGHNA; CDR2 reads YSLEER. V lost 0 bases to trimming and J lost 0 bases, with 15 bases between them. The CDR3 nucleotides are TGCGCCAGCAGCCAAGAGGGGTCGGGCAGAACCTCTGGGGCCAACGTCCTGACTTTC. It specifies CASSQEGSGRTSGANVLTF.

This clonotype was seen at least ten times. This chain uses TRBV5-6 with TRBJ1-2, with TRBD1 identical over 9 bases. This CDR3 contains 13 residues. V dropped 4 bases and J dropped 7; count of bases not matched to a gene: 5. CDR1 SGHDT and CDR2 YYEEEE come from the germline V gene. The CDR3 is CASSLRDRAGYTF. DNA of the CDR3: TGTGCCAGCAGCCTCCGGGACAGGGCTGGCTACACCTTC.

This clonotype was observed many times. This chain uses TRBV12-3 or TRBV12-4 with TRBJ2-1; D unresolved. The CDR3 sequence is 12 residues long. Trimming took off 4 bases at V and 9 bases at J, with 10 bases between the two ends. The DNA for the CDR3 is TGTGCCAGCAGTTCGGATCGTCTTGAGCAGTTCTTC. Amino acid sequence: CASSSDRLEQFF.

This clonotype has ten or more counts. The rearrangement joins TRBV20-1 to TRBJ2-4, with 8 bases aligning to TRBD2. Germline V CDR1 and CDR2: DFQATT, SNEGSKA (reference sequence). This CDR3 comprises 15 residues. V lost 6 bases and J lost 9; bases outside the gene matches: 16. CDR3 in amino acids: CSAHTPGTRDSIQYF. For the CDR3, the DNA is TGCAGTGCCCATACCCCGGGGACTAGAGATAGCATTCAGTACTTC.

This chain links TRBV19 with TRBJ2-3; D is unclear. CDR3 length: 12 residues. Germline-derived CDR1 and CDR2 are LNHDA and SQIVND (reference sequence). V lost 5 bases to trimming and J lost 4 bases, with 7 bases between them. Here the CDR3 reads CASSVGPDTQYF. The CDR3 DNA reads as TGTGCCAGTAGTGTCGGCCCAGATACGCAGTATTTT.

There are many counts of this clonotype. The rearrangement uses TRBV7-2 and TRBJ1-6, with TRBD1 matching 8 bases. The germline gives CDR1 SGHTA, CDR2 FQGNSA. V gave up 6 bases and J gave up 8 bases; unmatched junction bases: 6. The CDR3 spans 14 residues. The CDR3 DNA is TGTGCCAGCAGTTTACACAGGGGGGATTCACCCCTCCACTTT. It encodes CASSLHRGDSPLHF.

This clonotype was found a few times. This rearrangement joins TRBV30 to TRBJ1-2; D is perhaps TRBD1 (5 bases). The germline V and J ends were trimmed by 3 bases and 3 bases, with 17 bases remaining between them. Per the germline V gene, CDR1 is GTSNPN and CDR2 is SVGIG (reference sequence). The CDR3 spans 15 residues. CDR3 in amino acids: CAWSVDRAPDYGYTF. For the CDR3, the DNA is TGTGCCTGGAGCGTTGACAGAGCCCCCGACTATGGCTACACCTTC.

CDR3 loop: CAWNRDYEAYEQYF. The CDR3 coding sequence is TGTGCCTGGAACCGGGACTACGAGGCCTACGAGCAGTACTTC. The V and J genes are TRBV30 and TRBJ2-7; TRBD2 agrees at 7 bases. Unmatched junction bases numbered 8, after V lost 4 bases and J lost 2 bases. The V gene's germline CDR1 is GTSNPN and CDR2 SVGIG (reference sequence). The CDR3 extends over 14 amino acids.

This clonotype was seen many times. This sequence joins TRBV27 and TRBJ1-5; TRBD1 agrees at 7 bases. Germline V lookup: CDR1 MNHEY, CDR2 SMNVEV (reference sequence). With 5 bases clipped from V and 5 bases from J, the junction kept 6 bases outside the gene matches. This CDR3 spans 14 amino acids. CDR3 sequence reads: CASSPRQGDQPQHF. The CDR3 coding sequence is TGTGCCAGCAGTCCGAGACAGGGTGATCAGCCCCAGCATTTT.

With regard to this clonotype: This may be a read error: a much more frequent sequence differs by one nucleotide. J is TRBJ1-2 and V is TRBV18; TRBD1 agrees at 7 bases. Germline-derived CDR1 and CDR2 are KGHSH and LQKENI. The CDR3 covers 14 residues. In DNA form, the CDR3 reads TGTGCCAACTCATACGGGACAGATAACTATGGCTACACCTTC. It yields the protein CANSYGTDNYGYTF.

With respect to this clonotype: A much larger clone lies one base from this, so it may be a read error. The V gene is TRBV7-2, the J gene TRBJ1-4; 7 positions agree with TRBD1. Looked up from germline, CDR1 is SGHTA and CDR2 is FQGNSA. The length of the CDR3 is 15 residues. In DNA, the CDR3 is TGTGCCAGCAGCTATCAGACAGGGACTAATGAAAAACCGTTTTTT. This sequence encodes CASSYQTGTNEKPFF.

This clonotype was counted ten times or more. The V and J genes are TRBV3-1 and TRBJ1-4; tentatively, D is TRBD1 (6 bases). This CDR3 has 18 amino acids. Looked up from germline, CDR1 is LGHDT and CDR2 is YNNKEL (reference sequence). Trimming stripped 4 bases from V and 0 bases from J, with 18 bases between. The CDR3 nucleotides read TGTGCCAGCAGCCGACCGATTGGACAGCTTCCAACTAATGAAAAACTGTTTTTT. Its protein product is CASSRPIGQLPTNEKLFF.

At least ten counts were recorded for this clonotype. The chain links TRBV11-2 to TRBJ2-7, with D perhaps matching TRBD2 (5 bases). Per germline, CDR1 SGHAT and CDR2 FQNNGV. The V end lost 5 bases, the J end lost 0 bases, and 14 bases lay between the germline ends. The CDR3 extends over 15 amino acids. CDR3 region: CASSIRVGSSYEQYF. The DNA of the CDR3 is TGTGCCAGCAGCATAAGGGTGGGGAGCTCCTACGAGCAGTACTTC.

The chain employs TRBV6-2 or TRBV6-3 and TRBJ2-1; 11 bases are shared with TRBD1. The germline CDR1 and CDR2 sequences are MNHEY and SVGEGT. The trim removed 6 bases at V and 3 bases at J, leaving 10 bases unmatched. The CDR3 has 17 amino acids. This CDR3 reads CASSPGQGAGSYNEQFF. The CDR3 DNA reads TGTGCCAGCAGCCCCGGACAGGGGGCGGGAAGCTACAATGAGCAGTTCTTC.

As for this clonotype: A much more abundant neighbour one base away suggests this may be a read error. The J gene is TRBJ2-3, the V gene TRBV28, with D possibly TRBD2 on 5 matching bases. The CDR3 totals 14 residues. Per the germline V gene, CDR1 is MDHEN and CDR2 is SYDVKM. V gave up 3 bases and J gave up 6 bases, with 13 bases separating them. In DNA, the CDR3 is TGTGCCAGCAGTTTCCCTGGCAGAGGGGATACGCAGTATTTT. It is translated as CASSFPGRGDTQYF.

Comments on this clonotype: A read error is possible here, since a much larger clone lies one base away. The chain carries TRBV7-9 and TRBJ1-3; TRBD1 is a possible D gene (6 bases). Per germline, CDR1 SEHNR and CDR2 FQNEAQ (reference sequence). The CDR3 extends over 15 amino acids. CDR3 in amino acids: CAISFTGFSGNTIYF. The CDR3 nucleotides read TGTGCCATCAGCTTCACAGGGTTCTCTGGAAACACCATATATTTT.

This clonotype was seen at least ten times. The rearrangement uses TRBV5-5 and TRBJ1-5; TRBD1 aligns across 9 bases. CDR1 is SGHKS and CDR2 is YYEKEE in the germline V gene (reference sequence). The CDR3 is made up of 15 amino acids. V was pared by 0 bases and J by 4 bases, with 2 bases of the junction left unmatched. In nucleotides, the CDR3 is TGTGCCAGCAGCTTGGGGGACAGGGTAAATCAGCCCCAGCATTTT. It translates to CASSLGDRVNQPQHF. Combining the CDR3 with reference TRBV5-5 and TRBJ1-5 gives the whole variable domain DAGVTQSPTHLIKTRGQQVTLRCSPISGHKSVSWYQQVLGQGPQFIFQYYEKEERGRGNFPDRFSARQFPNYSSELNVNALLLGDSALYLCASSLGDRVNQPQHFGDGTRLSIL.

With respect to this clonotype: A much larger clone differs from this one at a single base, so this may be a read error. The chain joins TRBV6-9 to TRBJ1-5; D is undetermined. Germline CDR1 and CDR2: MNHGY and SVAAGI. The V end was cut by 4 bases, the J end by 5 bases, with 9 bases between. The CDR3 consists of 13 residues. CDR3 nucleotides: TGTGCCAGCAGTTGGACTGGTGATCAGCCCCAGCATTTT. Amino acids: CASSWTGDQPQHF.